This T cell receptor beta chain was sequenced for a study of OX40 agonist ivuxolimab in advanced cancers. Turning to the study itself: Among those enrolled, mean age was 60 years (range roughly 23 to 79) and 70% to 85% were male.

Sequencing used immunoSEQ multiplex PCR; TCRdb keeps in-frame clones, though not all of them. The sample lists tens of thousands of clones, around 83% seen once, with around 1.9% in the top ten. Blood specimens came from baseline, cycle 4 day 1, and cycle 7 day 1. The ends lost 1 base at V and 8 bases at J; junction bases unmatched: 5. CDR1 SGHVS and CDR2 FNYEAQ come from the germline V gene. This CDR3 is 16 amino acids long. The TCR comes from an adult with an advanced solid tumor such as melanoma, head and neck, liver or kidney cancer. This sequence joins TRBV7-6 and TRBJ2-1, with TRBD2 matching 13 bases. Sequenced material: CD4+ or CD8+ T cells sorted from blood, taken in a trial of the OX40 agonist ivuxolimab. CDR3 coding DNA: TGTGCCAGCAGCTTAGGACTAGCGGGAGGCTATTATGAGCAGTTCTTC. Protein sequence: CASSLGLAGGYYEQFF.